A selection of T cell receptor beta chains follows, all from one sample in a study of shared T cell receptors in the human thymus. Repertoires were generated with immunoSEQ multiplex PCR, while TCRdb's copy carries only in-frame clones and drops some. The sample shows hundreds of thousands of clones, approximately 90% of them seen only once. The same data also went into a second study, on human thymus T cells.

The material sequenced was thymocytes. These receptor sequences come from a boy younger than two with a congenital heart defect. Both conserved end residues are trimmed from each CDR3. A D gene is named only where the DNA matches it firmly.

TRBV5-1	TRBJ2-7	TRBD2	ASSYHEIAGSFYEQY
TRBV6-1	TRBJ1-4	.	ASSERVAHPTGEKLF
TRBV21-1	TRBJ2-3	.	ASSKAGTRSSRTDTQY
TRBV15	TRBJ2-1	TRBD2	ATTLRGREGLENEQF
TRBV2	TRBJ2-7	TRBD1	ASTEGSDRGLYEQY
TRBV18	TRBJ2-5	.	ASSPNSVTNQETQY
TRBV9	TRBJ1-2	.	ASSADGDSGNGYT
TRBV7-9	TRBJ1-2	.	ASSPTGGVGQGGYT
TRBV7-2	TRBJ2-3	TRBD2	ASSRDRGLAGGPTDTQY
TRBV9	TRBJ2-4	.	ASSPLWTGAKNIQY
TRBV5-1	TRBJ2-1	TRBD1	ASSLSPGGNEQF
TRBV5-1	TRBJ2-2	TRBD1	ASFKQGARAGELF
TRBV7-3	TRBJ2-7	TRBD1	ASMEGQGIYEQY
TRBV27	TRBJ1-1	.	ASRQQGNTEAF
TRBV23-1	TRBJ1-2	.	ASGKLANYGYT
TRBV2	TRBJ1-5	TRBD1	ATGDRGYQPQH
TRBV7-2	TRBJ2-1	TRBD1	ASSPGETGEF
TRBV27	TRBJ2-3	.	ASSFRLEGDTQY
TRBV7-9	TRBJ2-7	.	ASSQGQLDRDNSYEQY
TRBV4-1	TRBJ2-7	.	ASSQDSMAEGNYEQY
TRBV28	TRBJ2-1	.	ASSSPREGSLNNEQF
TRBV28	TRBJ2-7	TRBD2	ASSLPQFWRESTYEQY
TRBV29-1	TRBJ2-1	TRBD1	SVHRWAGTGDHEQF
TRBV29-1	TRBJ2-3	TRBD2	SGGSGRDTQY
TRBV6-1	TRBJ2-7	TRBD1	ASSDVRDRPFEQY
TRBV7-6	TRBJ2-7	TRBD1	ASSPEGQGWDEQY